The 4 T cell receptor beta chains given below trace back to one sample, sequenced in a study. Each CDR3 protein is one row after TCRdb ran MiXCR on the RT-PCR reads. The sample contains more than 600,000 distinct CDR3 sequences, approximately 15% of which appear only once. Input material: memory CD4+ T cells from blood. All receptors derive from a female donor in good health, serving as a healthy control.

DNA for the CDR3: TGTGCCAGCAGCCCGACCCAGGGCCGGGGCAATGAGCAGTTCTTC. Its translation: CASSPTQGRGNEQFF. J is TRBJ2-1 and V is TRBV4-2; D may be TRBD1 or TRBD2 (5 bases each). Looked up from germline, CDR1 is LGHNA and CDR2 is YNFKEQ. Trimming left V 4 bases short and J 6 bases short, with 16 bases between. This CDR3 region has 15 residues.

In its sample, this clonotype was seen a few times. This chain links TRBV5-1 with TRBJ2-7; 9 bases map to TRBD2. V dropped 2 bases and J dropped 0; count of bases not matched to a gene: 3. The germline V gene encodes CDR1 SGHRS and CDR2 YFSETQ. The CDR3 runs to 15 residues. The CDR3 reads CASSFLAGTSYEQYF. In DNA, the CDR3 is TGCGCCAGCAGCTTTCTAGCGGGAACCTCCTACGAGCAGTACTTC.

The J gene is TRBJ2-1, the V gene TRBV11-2; the D is unclear. From germline, CDR1 is SGHAT and CDR2 FQNNGV. The V end was cut by 2 bases, the J end by 9 bases, with 8 bases between. The CDR3 has 12 amino acids. CDR3 sequence reads: CASSLSQGEQFF. DNA of the CDR3: TGTGCCAGCAGCTTATCTCAAGGTGAGCAGTTCTTC.

The J gene is TRBJ2-1, the V gene TRBV7-2; D uncertain. V lost 5 bases to trimming and J lost 5 bases, with 13 bases between them. This CDR3 has 14 amino acids. Per the germline V gene, CDR1 is SGHTA and CDR2 is FQGNSA. CDR3 amino acids: CASSPFTGNNEQFF. CDR3 coding DNA: TGTGCCAGCAGCCCCTTTACCGGAAACAATGAGCAGTTCTTC.